The clone carrying this T cell receptor (beta chain) has only a few counts. The antigen remains undetermined. 5'RACE with constant-segment primers built TCRalpha and TCRbeta cDNA libraries with UMIs. In TCRdb, the 5' RACE reads were re-called with MiXCR into one record per CDR3 protein. This sample carries 400,000 or so distinct CDR3 sequences, 20% of them seen once, and the ten largest clones take around 8.4%. This specimen belongs to a study of T-cell memory formation after mild COVID-19. Study at large: Clustering of TCRs was largely donor specific.

The CDR3 loop spans 14 amino acids. CDR1 and CDR2 (germline): LGHNA, YSLEER. Between the trimmed V and J ends, which lost 0 bases and 7 bases, there was a span of 12 bases. General observations from the study: Contracting CD4+ clones sat mainly in CM and EM; CD8+ in EMRA. Balance between CD4 and CD8 was seen in clones contracting day 15 to 85, and a CD4+ lean was seen in later expanders.

The source of this sequence is an adult woman who had mild COVID-19 (a few samples of this study predate the infection). Cell type and time point are not known. The chain joins TRBV4-3 to TRBJ1-2, with D possibly being TRBD1 (5 bases). Specimen: PBMCs or a T cell subset sorted from them (not recorded which). The CDR3 loop reads CASSQDAGLGGYTF. The CDR3 DNA follows: TGCGCCAGCAGCCAAGATGCAGGGTTAGGTGGCTACACCTTC.